This T cell receptor beta chain was found in a study of regulatory T cells in long-lasting Graves disease. About the study: Antithyroid drug intake by newly diagnosed Graves' patients had lasted under 3 months.

Overall study results and limits: Persistent patients had a count of shared public clonotypes (approximately 3,000) that exceeded that of new patients (approximately 1,000). Lower TCR diversity characterized persistent Graves' patients relative to newly diagnosed patients.

Investigators prepared the TCR beta libraries by applying iRepertoire HTBI primers and Arm-PCR of CDR3 regions. TCRdb reprocessed the multiplex PCR reads with MiXCR, giving one entry per CDR3 protein. The sample shows approximately 400,000 distinct CDR3 sequences, about 14% of them seen only once. Trimming removed 1 base from V and 7 bases from J, with 12 bases in between. The CDR3 is 14 amino acids. Only a few counts were recorded for this clonotype. Its antigen is currently unknown. Time point described: newly diagnosed GD, antithyroid drugs for less than 3 months. The TCR library was prepared using RNA isolated from PBMCs.

This specimen consisted of peripheral blood mononuclear cells (PBMCs), obtained at new diagnosis, from a patient treated with antithyroid drugs. V gene TRBV12-3 or TRBV12-4 combines with J gene TRBJ2-3; D is perhaps TRBD2 (5 bases). This sequence originates from a female donor with Graves disease. In DNA form, the CDR3 reads TGTGCCAGCAGTTTAGGGGGAGAGACGAATACGCAGTATTTT. This sequence encodes CASSLGGETNTQYF.